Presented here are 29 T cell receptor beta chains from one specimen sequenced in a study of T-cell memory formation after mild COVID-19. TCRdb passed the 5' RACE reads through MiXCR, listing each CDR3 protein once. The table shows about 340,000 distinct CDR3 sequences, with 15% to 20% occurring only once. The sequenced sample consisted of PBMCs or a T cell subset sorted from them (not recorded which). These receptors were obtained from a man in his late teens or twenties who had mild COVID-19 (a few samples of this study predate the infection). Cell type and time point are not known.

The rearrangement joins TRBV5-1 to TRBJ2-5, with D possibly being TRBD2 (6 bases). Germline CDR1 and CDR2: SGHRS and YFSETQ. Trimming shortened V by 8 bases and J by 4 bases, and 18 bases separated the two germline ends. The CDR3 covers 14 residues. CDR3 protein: CASSQSRRGETQYF. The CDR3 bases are TGCGCCAGTTCCCAATCCCGGAGGGGAGAGACCCAGTACTTC.

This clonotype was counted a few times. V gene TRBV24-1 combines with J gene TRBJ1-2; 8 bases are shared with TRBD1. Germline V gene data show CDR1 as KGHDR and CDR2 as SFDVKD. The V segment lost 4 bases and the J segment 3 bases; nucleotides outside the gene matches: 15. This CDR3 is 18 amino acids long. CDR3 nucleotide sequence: TGTGCCACCAGTGACGACGGCAGGGGGCCTGTAATGGACTATGGCTACACCTTC. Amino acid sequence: CATSDDGRGPVMDYGYTF.

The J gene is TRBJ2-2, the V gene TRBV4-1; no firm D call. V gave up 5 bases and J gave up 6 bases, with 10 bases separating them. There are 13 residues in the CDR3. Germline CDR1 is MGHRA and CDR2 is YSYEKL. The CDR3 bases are TGCGCCAGCAGCAGAGACCCACCCGGGGAGCTGTTTTTT. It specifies CASSRDPPGELFF.

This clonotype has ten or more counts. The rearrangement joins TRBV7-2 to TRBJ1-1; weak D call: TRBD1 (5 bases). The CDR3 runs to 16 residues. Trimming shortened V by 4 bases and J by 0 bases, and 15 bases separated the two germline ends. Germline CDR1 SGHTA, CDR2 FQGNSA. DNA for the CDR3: TGTGCCAGCAGCTCCCTCCCGGGACGGATGAACACTGAAGCTTTCTTT. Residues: CASSSLPGRMNTEAFF. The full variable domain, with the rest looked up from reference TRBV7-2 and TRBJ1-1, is GAGVSQSPSNKVTEKGKDVELRCDPISGHTALYWYRQSLGQGLEFLIYFQGNSAPDKSGLPSDRFSAERTGGSVSTLTIQRTQQEDSAVYLCASSSLPGRMNTEAFFGQGTRLTVV.

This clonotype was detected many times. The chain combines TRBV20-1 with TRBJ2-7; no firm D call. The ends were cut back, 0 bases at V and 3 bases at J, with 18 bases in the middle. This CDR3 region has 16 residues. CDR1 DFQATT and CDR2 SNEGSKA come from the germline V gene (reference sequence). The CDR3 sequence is CSARDYSVAGFYEQYV. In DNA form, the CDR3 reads TGCAGTGCTAGAGATTATTCAGTGGCTGGGTTCTACGAGCAGTACGTC.

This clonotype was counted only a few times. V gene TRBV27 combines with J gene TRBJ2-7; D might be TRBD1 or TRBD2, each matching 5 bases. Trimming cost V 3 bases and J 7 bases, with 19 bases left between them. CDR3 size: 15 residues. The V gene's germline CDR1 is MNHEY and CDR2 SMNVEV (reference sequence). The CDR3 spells CASSLIRGGWLEQYF. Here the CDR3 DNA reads TGTGCCAGCAGTTTGATTAGGGGCGGGTGGCTGGAGCAGTACTTC.

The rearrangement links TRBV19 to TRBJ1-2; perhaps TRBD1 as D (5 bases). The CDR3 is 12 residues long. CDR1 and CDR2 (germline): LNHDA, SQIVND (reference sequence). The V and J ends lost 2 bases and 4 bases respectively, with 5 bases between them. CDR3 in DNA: TGTGCCAGTAGTATAACAGGCTATGGCTACACCTTC. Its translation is CASSITGYGYTF. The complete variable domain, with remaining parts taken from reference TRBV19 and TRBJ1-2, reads DGGITQSPKYLFRKEGQNVTLSCEQNLNHDAMYWYRQDPGQGLRLIYYSQIVNDFQKGDIAEGYSVSREKKESFPLTVTSAQKNPTAFYLCASSITGYGYTFGSGTRLTVV.

CDR3 in DNA: TGTGCCAGCAGCGTAGTAGCGGGGGGGCCCACAGATACGCAGTATTTT. This codes for CASSVVAGGPTDTQYF. This chain joins TRBV9 and TRBJ2-3; 11 nucleotides line up with TRBD2. Germline V lookup: CDR1 SGDLS, CDR2 YYNGEE. This CDR3 comprises 16 residues. Trimming took 0 bases from V and 2 from J; bases not matched to a gene: 2.

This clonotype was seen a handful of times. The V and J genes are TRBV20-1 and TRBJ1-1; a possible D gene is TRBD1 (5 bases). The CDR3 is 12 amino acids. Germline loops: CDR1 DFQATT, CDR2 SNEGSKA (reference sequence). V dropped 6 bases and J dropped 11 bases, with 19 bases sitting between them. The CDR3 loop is CSATGTRPIAFF. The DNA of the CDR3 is TGCAGTGCAACTGGGACTCGGCCTATTGCTTTCTTT.

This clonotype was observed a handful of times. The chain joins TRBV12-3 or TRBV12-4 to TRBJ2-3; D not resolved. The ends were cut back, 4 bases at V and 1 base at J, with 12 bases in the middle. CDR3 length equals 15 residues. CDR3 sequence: CASSYELLGTDTQYF. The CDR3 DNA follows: TGTGCCAGCAGTTATGAGTTACTCGGCACAGATACGCAGTATTTT.

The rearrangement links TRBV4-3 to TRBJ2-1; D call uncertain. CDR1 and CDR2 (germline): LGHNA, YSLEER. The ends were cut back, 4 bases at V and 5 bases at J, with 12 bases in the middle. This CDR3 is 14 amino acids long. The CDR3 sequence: CASSRAPSNNEQFF. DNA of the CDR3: TGCGCCAGCAGCCGAGCCCCCTCGAACAATGAGCAGTTCTTC.

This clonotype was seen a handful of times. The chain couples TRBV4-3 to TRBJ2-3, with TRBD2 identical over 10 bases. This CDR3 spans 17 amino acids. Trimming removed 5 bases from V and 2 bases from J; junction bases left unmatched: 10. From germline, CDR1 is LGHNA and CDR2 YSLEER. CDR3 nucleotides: TGCGCCAGCAGCGCCCGACTAGCGGGCCCCGCCACAGATACGCAGTATTTT. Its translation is CASSARLAGPATDTQYF.

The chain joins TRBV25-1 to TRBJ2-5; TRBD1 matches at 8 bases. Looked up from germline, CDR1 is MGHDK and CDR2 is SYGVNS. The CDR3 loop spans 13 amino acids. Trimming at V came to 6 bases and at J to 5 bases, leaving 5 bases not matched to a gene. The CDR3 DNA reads TGTGCCAGCAGAGAGACAGGGGTGGAGACCCAGTACTTC. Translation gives CASRETGVETQYF.

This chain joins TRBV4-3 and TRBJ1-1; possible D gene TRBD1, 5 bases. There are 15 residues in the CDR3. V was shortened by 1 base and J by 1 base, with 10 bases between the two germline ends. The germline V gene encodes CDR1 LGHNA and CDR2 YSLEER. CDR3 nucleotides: TGCGCCAGCAGCCAAGGGTTCGGGGGGAACACTGAAGCTTTCTTT. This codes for CASSQGFGGNTEAFF.

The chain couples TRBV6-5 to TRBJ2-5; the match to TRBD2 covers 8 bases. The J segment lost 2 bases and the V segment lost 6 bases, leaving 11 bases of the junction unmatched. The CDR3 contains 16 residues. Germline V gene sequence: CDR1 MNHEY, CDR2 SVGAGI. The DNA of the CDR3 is TGTGCCAGCAGGCGCTTGAGCGGGGGAAATCAAGAGACCCAGTACTTC. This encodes CASRRLSGGNQETQYF.

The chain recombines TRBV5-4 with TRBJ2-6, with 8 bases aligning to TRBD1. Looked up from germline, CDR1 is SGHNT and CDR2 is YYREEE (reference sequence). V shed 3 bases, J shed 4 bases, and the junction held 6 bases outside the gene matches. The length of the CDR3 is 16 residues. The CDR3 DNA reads TGTGCCAGCAGCTACAGGACAGGGACCGGGGCCAACGTCCTGACTTTC. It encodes CASSYRTGTGANVLTF. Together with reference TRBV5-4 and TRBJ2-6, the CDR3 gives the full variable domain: ETGVTQSPTHLIKTRGQQVTLRCSSQSGHNTVSWYQQALGQGPQFIFQYYREEENGRGNFPPRFSGLQFPNYSSELNVNALELDDSALYLCASSYRTGTGANVLTFGAGSRLTVL.

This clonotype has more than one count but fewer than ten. The CDR3 here is CASSLFSGAYTGELFF. The CDR3 nucleotides are TGTGCCAGCAGCTTATTCTCGGGGGCGTACACCGGGGAGCTGTTTTTT. The rearrangement links TRBV7-2 to TRBJ2-2; D is possibly TRBD1 or TRBD2 (6 bases each). This CDR3 is built from 16 residues. Per germline, CDR1 SGHTA and CDR2 FQGNSA. V was trimmed by 2 bases and J by 3 bases, leaving 13 bases between them.

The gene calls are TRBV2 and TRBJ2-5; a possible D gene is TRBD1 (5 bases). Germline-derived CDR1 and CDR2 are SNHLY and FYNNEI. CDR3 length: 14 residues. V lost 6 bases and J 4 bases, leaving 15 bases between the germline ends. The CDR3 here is CASRTIDSLETQYF. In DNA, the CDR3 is TGTGCCAGCAGAACTATTGACAGTTTAGAGACCCAGTACTTC.

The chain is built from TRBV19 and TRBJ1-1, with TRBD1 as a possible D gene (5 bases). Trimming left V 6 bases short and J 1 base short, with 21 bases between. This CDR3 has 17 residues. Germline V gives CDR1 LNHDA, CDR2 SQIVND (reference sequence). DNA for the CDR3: TGTGCCAGTAGAAAGGATATCGGGGGACGCACGAACACTGAAGCTTTCTTT. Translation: CASRKDIGGRTNTEAFF.

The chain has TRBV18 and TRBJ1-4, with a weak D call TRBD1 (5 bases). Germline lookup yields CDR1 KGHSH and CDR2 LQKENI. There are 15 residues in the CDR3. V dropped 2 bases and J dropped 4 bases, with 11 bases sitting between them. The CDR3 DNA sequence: TGTGCCAGCTCACCAAGAACAGGCCGTAATGAAAAACTGTTTTTT. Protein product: CASSPRTGRNEKLFF.

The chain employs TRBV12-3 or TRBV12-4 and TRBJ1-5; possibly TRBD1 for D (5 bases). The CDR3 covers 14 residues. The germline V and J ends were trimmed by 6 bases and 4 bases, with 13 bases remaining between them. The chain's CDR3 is CASSRDGLNQPQHF. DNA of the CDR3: TGTGCCAGCAGCCGGGACGGCCTTAATCAGCCCCAGCATTTT.

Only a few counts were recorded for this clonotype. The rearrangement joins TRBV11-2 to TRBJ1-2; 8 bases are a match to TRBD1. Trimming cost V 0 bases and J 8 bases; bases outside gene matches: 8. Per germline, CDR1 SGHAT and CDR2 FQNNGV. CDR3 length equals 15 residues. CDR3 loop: CASSLDRGRGQGYTF. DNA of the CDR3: TGTGCCAGCAGCTTAGATCGAGGCAGGGGGCAAGGCTACACCTTC.

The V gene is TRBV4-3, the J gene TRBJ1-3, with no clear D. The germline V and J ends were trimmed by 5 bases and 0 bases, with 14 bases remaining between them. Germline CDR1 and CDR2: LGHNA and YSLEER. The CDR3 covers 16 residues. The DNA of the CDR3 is TGCGCCAGCAGCTCCCGCACCAGACTCTCTGGAAACACCATATATTTT. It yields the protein CASSSRTRLSGNTIYF.

CDR3 loop: CASSPDPPILAGETQYF. The DNA of the CDR3 is TGCGCCAGCAGCCCGGACCCCCCTATCCTTGCAGGGGAGACCCAGTACTTC. The chain combines TRBV5-1 with TRBJ2-5; tentatively, D is TRBD1 (5 bases). V gave up 4 bases and J gave up 5 bases, with 24 bases separating them. Germline CDR1 reads SGHRS; CDR2 reads YFSETQ. This CDR3 spans 17 amino acids.

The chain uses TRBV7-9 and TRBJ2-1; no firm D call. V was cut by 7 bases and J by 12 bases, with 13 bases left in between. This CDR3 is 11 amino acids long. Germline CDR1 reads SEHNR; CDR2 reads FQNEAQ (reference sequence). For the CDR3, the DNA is TGTGCCAGCACCCTTGTGTTGGGGCAGTTCTTC. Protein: CASTLVLGQFF.

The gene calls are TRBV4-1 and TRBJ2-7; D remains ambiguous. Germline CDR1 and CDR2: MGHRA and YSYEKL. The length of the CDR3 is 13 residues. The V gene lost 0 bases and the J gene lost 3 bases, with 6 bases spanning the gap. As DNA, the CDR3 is TGCGCCAGCAGCCAAGATCTTTACTACGAGCAGTACTTC. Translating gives CASSQDLYYEQYF.

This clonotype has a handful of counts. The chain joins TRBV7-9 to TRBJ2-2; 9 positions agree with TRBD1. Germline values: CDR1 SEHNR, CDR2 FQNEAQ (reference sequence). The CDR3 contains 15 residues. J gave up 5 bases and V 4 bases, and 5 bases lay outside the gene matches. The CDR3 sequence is CASSSGTGWTGELFF. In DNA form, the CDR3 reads TGTGCCAGCAGCTCTGGGACAGGGTGGACCGGGGAGCTGTTTTTT.

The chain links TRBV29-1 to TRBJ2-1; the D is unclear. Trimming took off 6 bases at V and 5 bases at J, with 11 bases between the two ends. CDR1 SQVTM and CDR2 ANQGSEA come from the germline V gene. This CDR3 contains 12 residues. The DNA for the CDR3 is TGCAGCGTCGGAAGAGGAGACAATGAGCAGTTCTTC. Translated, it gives CSVGRGDNEQFF.

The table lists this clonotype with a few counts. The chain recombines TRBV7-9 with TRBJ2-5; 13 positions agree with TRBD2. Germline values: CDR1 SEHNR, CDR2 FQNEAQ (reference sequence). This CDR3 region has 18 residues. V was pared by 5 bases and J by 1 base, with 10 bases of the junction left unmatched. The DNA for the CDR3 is TGTGCCAGCAGCCCACAACCCTGGACTAGCGGGGGCCAAGAGACCCAGTACTTC. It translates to CASSPQPWTSGGQETQYF. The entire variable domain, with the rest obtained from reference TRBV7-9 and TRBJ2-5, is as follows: DTGVSQNPRHKITKRGQNVTFRCDPISEHNRLYWYRQTLGQGPEFLTYFQNEAQLEKSRLLSDRFSAERPKGSFSTLEIQRTEQGDSAMYLCASSPQPWTSGGQETQYFGPGTRLLVL.